This TCR beta chain was captured by sequencing in a study of blood T cell repertoires in COVID-19. Here immunoSEQ multiplex PCR was the method, and the copy in TCRdb shows in-frame clones only, minus some. The repertoire holds roughly 120,000 clones, approximately 81% seen once, with 13% in the top ten. This CDR3 has 12 residues. The V end lost 4 bases, the J end lost 3 bases, and 8 bases lay between the germline ends. Germline-derived CDR1 and CDR2 are SGHDT and YYEEEE. The sequenced sample consisted of peripheral blood. J is TRBJ2-7 and V is TRBV5-6; possible D gene TRBD2, 6 bases. This clonotype was sampled from a human donor in a cohort sampled during active COVID-19. The DNA for the CDR3 is TGTGCCAGCAGCCTCGGGGGCTACGAGCAGTACTTC. Encoded protein: CASSLGGYEQYF.